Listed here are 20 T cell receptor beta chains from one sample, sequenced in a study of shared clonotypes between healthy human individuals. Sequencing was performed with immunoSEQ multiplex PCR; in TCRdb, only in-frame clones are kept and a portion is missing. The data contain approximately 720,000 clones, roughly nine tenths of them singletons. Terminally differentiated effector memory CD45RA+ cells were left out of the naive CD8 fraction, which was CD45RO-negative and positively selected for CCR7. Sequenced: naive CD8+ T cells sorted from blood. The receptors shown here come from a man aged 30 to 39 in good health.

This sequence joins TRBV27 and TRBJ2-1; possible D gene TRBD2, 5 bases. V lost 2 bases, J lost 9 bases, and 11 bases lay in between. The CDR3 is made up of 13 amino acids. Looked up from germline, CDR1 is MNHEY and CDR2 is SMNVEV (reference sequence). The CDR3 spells CASSLLAWGEQFF. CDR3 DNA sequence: TGTGCCAGCAGTTTACTAGCTTGGGGTGAGCAGTTCTTC.

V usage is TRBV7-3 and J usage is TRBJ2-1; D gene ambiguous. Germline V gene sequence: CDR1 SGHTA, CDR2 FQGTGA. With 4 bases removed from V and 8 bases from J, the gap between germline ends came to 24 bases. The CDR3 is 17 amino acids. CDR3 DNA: TGTGCCAGCAGCTACCCGCTGGAAGAGGCTAGTGAGGATGAGCAGTTCTTC. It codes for CASSYPLEEASEDEQFF.

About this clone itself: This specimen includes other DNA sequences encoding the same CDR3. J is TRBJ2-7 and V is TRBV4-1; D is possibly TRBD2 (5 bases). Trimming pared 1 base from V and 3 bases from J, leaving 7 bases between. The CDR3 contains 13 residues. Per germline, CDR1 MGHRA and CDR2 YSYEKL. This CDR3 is CASSQVGVYEQYF. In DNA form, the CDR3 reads TGCGCCAGCAGCCAAGTCGGGGTCTACGAGCAGTACTTC.

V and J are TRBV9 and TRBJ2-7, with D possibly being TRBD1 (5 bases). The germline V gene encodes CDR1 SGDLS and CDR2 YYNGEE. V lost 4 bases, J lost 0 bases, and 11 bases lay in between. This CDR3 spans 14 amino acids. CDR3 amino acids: CASSTRQNSYEQYF. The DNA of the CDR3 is TGTGCCAGCAGCACCCGACAGAACTCCTACGAGCAGTACTTC.

The CDR3 DNA sequence: TGTGCCAGCAGTTTGACAGGGGGCCGGACGAACACTGAAGCTTTCTTT. This codes for CASSLTGGRTNTEAFF. This chain joins TRBV28 and TRBJ1-1; 10 bases are a match to TRBD1. CDR3 length equals 16 residues. J lost 1 base, V lost 3 bases, and 5 bases had no gene match. Germline-derived CDR1 and CDR2 are MDHEN and SYDVKM.

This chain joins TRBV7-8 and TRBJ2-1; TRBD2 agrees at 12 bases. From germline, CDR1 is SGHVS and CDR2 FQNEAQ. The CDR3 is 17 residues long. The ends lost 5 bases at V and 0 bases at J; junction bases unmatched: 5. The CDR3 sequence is CASSDGLAGSSYNEQFF. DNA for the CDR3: TGTGCCAGCAGCGACGGACTAGCGGGGAGCTCCTACAATGAGCAGTTCTTC.

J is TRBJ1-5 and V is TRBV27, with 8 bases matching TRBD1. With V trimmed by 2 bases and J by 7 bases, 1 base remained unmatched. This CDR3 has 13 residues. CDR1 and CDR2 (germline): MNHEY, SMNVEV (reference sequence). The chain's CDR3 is CASSLHRGQPQHF. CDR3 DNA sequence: TGTGCCAGCAGTTTACACAGGGGGCAGCCCCAGCATTTT.

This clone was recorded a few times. In nucleotides, the CDR3 is TGTGCCAGCAGCGAAGGGGGGGACTACGAGCAGTACTTC. It is translated as CASSEGGDYEQYF. The chain carries TRBV11-2 and TRBJ2-7; D is perhaps TRBD2 (7 bases). CDR3 size: 13 residues. Germline values: CDR1 SGHAT, CDR2 FQNNGV. Trimming removed 5 bases at V and 3 bases at J, with 11 bases between.

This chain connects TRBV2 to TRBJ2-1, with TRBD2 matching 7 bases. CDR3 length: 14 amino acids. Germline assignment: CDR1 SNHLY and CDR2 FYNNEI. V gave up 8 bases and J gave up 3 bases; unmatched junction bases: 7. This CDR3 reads CASFLADHYNEQFF. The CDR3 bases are TGTGCCAGCTTTCTAGCGGACCACTACAATGAGCAGTTCTTC.

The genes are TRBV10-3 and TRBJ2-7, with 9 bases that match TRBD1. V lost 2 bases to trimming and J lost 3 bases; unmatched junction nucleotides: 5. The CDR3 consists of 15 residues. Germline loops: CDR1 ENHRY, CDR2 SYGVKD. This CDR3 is CAISETGQGFYEQYF. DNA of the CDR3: TGTGCCATCAGTGAGACGGGACAGGGCTTCTACGAGCAGTACTTC.

For the CDR3, the DNA is TGTGCCAGCAGCCCGGGGGACGGCTACGAGCAGTACTTC. Protein sequence: CASSPGDGYEQYF. V is TRBV4-2 and J is TRBJ2-7, with D tentatively TRBD2 (6 bases). Between the trimmed V and J ends, which lost 4 bases and 3 bases, there was a span of 10 bases. Germline CDR1 and CDR2: LGHNA and YNFKEQ. CDR3 length equals 13 residues.

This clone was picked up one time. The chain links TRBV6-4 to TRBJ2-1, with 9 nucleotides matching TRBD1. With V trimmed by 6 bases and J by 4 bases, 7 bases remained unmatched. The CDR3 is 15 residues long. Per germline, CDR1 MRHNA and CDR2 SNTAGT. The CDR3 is CASSPGQGVYNEQFF. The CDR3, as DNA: TGTGCCAGCAGCCCGGGACAGGGAGTATACAATGAGCAGTTCTTC.

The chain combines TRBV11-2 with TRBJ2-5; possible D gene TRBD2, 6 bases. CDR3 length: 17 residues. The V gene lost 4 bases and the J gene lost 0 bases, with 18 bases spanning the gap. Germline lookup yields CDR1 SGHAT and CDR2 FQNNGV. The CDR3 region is CASSSAWRDAYQETQYF. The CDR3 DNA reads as TGTGCCAGCAGCTCAGCTTGGCGGGATGCGTACCAAGAGACCCAGTACTTC.

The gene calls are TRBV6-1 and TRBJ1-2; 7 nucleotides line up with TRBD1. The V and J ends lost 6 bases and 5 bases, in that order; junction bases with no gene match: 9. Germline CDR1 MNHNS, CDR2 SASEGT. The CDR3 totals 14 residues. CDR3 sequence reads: CASSPRDRFYGYTF. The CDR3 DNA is TGTGCCAGCAGCCCCCGGGACAGATTTTATGGCTACACCTTC.

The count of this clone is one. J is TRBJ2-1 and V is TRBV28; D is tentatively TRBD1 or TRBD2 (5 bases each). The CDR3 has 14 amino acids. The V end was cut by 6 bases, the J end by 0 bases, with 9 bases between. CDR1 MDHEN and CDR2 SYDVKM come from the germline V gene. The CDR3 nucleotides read TGTGCCAGCAGGGGGGTTTCCTCCTACAATGAGCAGTTCTTC. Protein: CASRGVSSYNEQFF.

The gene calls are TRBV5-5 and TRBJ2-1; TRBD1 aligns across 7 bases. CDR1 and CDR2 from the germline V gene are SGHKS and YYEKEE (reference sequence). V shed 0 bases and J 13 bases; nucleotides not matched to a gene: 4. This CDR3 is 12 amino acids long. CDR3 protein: CASSLAAGGQFF. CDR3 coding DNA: TGTGCCAGCAGCTTGGCGGCAGGGGGACAGTTCTTC. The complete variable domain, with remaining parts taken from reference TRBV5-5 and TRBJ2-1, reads DAGVTQSPTHLIKTRGQQVTLRCSPISGHKSVSWYQQVLGQGPQFIFQYYEKEERGRGNFPDRFSARQFPNYSSELNVNALLLGDSALYLCASSLAAGGQFFGPGTRLTVL.

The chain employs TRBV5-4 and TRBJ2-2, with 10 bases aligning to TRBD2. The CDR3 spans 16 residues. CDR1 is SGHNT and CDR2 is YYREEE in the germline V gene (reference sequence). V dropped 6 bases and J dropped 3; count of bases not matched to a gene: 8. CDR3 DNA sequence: TGTGCCAGCAAACCGGCCCTAGCGGGAGACACCGGGGAGCTGTTTTTT. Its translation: CASKPALAGDTGELFF.

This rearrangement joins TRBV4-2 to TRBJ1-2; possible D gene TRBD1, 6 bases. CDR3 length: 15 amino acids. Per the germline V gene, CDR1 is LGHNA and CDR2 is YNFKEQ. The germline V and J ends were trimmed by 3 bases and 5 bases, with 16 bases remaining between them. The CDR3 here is CASSQPGGGAYGYTF. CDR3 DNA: TGTGCCAGCAGCCAGCCCGGCGGGGGGGCGTATGGCTACACCTTC.

CDR3 coding DNA: TGCGCCAGCAGCCAAGATGGGGGGATAACCGGGGAGCTGTTTTTT. It yields the protein CASSQDGGITGELFF. The J gene is TRBJ2-2, the V gene TRBV4-1; possible D gene TRBD2, 6 bases. The length of the CDR3 is 15 residues. Germline CDR1 is MGHRA and CDR2 is YSYEKL. Trimming pared 0 bases from V and 5 bases from J, leaving 10 bases between.

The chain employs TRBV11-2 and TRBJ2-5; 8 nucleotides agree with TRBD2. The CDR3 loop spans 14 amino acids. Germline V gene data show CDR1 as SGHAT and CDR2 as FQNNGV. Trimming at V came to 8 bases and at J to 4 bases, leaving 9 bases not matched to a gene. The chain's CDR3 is CASAGSTSGETQYF. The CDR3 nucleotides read TGTGCCAGCGCCGGATCAACTAGCGGAGAGACCCAGTACTTC.